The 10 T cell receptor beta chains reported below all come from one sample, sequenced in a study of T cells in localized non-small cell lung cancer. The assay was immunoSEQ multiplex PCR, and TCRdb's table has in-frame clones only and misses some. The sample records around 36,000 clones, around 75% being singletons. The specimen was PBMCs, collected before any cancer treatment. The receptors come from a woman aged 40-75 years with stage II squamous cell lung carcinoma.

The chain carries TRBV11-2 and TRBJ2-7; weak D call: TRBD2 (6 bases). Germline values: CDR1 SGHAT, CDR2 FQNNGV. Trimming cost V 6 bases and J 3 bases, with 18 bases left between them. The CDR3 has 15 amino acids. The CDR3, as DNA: TGTGCCAGCAGTTCAGGGTGGGGGGTCCACTACGAGCAGTACTTC. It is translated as CASSSGWGVHYEQYF.

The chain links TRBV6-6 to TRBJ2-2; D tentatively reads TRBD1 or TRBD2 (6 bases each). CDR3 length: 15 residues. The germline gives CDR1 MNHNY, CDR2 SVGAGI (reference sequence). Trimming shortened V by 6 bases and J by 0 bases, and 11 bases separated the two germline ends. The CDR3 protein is CASSSGGANTGELFF. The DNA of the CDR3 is TGTGCCAGCAGCTCCGGGGGCGCGAACACCGGGGAGCTGTTTTTT.

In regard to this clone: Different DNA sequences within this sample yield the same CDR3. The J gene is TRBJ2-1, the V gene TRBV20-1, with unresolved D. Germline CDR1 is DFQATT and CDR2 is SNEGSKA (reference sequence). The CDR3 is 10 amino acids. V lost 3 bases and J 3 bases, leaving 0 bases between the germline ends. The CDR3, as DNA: TGCAGTGCTAGCTACAATGAGCAGTTCTTC. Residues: CSASYNEQFF.

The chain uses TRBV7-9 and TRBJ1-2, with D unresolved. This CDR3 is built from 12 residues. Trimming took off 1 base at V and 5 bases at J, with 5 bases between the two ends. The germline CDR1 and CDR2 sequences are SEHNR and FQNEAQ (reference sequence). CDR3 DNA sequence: TGTGCCAGCAGCTTAGTAGGGTATGGCTACACCTTC. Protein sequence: CASSLVGYGYTF.

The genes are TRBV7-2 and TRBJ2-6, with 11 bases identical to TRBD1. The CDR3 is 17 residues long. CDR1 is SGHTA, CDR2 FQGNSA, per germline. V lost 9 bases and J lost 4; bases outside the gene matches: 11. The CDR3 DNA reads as TGTGCCAGTTACCTAGGACAGGGGGCGCTCGGGGCCAACGTCCTGACTTTC. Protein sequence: CASYLGQGALGANVLTF.

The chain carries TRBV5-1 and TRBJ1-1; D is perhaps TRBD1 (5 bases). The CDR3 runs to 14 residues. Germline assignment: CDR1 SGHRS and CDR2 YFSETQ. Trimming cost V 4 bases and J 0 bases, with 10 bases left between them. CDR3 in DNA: TGCGCCAGCAGCCAACAGGACGTGAACACTGAAGCTTTCTTT. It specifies CASSQQDVNTEAFF.

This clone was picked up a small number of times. This chain's CDR3 is CASSPGTDDQPQHF. In nucleotides, the CDR3 is TGCGCCAGCAGCCCCGGGACAGACGATCAGCCCCAGCATTTT. This sequence joins TRBV4-1 and TRBJ1-5; 7 bases are shared with TRBD1. The CDR3 is 14 amino acids. Trimming cost V 4 bases and J 5 bases; bases outside gene matches: 5. Germline assignment: CDR1 MGHRA and CDR2 YSYEKL.

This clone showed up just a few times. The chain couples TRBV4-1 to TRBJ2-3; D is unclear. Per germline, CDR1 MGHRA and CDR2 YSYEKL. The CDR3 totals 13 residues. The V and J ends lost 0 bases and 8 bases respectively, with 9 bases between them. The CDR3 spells CASSQDSGRTQYF. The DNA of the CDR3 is TGCGCCAGCAGCCAAGATTCCGGTCGTACGCAGTATTTT.

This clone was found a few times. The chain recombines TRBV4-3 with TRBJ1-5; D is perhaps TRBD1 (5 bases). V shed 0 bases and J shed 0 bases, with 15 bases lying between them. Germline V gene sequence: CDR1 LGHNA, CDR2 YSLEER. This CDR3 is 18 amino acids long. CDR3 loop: CASSQDRVGPYSNQPQHF. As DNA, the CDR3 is TGCGCCAGCAGCCAAGACAGGGTGGGTCCTTATAGCAATCAGCCCCAGCATTTT.

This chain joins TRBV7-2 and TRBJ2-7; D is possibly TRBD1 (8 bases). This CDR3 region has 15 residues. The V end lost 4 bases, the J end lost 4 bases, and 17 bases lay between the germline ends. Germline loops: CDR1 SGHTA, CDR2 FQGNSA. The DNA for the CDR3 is TGTGCCAGCAGCTCACAGGGGGGGGCCGTTTACGAGCAGTACGTC. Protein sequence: CASSSQGGAVYEQYV.